This entry lists 12 T cell receptor beta chains sequenced from one sample in a study of T cell repertoires in cytomegalovirus infection. Their recognized antigens are unknown. Using its own MiXCR run on the reads, TCRdb lists one record per CDR3 protein. The sample comprises about 85,000 distinct CDR3 sequences, approximately 46% of which are singletons, and approximately 93% rests with the top ten. Sequencing was performed on CD8+ T cells from cultured PBMCs, taken from culture after CMV antigen stimulation. The origin of the receptors is a human donor in good health (CMV status not recorded). Some clones in this sample may be carry-over from other donors' samples.

This clonotype was seen a few times. V is TRBV27 and J is TRBJ2-2; D call uncertain. Looked up from germline, CDR1 is MNHEY and CDR2 is SMNVEV (reference sequence). The CDR3 runs to 14 residues. V lost 4 bases to trimming and J lost 1 base, with 7 bases between them. Written as DNA, the CDR3 is TGTGCCAGCAGTTCCTCGGGGAACACCGGGGAGCTGTTTTTT. It encodes CASSSSGNTGELFF.

This CDR3 is CASSAGQGLNEKLFF. DNA of the CDR3: TGTGCCAGCAGTGCCGGACAGGGTCTTAATGAAAAACTGTTTTTT. This chain links TRBV6-1 with TRBJ1-4; 8 positions match TRBD1. Per germline, CDR1 MNHNS and CDR2 SASEGT. With V trimmed by 4 bases and J by 4 bases, 5 bases remained unmatched. This CDR3 contains 15 residues.

The chain is built from TRBV12-3 or TRBV12-4 and TRBJ2-7, with D perhaps being TRBD1 or TRBD2 (5 bases each). CDR3 length: 15 residues. V shed 4 bases and J shed 3 bases, with 16 bases lying between them. CDR3: CASSSPRDRYYEQYF. CDR3 DNA sequence: TGTGCCAGCAGTTCTCCCCGGGACCGTTACTACGAGCAGTACTTC.

The V and J genes are TRBV7-9 and TRBJ2-1; D gene uncertain. CDR1 SEHNR and CDR2 FQNEAQ come from the germline V gene (reference sequence). The CDR3 is made up of 14 amino acids. The V gene lost 0 bases and the J gene lost 4 bases, with 7 bases spanning the gap. The CDR3 sequence: CASSLAPRYNEQFF. CDR3 DNA sequence: TGTGCCAGCAGCTTAGCTCCTAGATACAATGAGCAGTTCTTC.

The J gene is TRBJ2-7, the V gene TRBV11-1; D is possibly TRBD2 (5 bases). The germline CDR1 and CDR2 sequences are SGHAT and FQDESV (reference sequence). The CDR3 loop spans 12 amino acids. Trimming left V 5 bases short and J 4 bases short, with 9 bases between. The CDR3 loop reads CASSTRGYEQYF. The CDR3, as DNA: TGTGCCAGCAGCACCCGAGGGTACGAGCAGTACTTC.

V gene TRBV7-9 combines with J gene TRBJ2-2, with D possibly being TRBD1 (6 bases). Germline-derived CDR1 and CDR2 are SEHNR and FQNEAQ (reference sequence). V was trimmed by 2 bases and J by 5 bases, leaving 9 bases between them. The CDR3 spans 14 residues. This CDR3 reads CASSLSGDTGELFF. CDR3 bases: TGTGCCAGCAGCTTATCAGGGGATACCGGGGAGCTGTTTTTT.

V usage is TRBV7-3 and J usage is TRBJ2-7, with D possibly being TRBD1 (5 bases). CDR3 length: 13 residues. Trimming pared 5 bases from V and 3 bases from J, leaving 11 bases between. Germline V gives CDR1 SGHTA, CDR2 FQGTGA. The CDR3, as DNA: TGTGCCAGCAGCACTTTAACAGGCTACGAGCAGTACTTC. Translation: CASSTLTGYEQYF.

This clonotype occurred many times. The J gene is TRBJ2-1, the V gene TRBV7-9; D is undetermined. V was trimmed by 1 base and J by 7 bases, leaving 8 bases between them. Germline CDR1 is SEHNR and CDR2 is FQNEAQ (reference sequence). This CDR3 is 13 amino acids long. Written as DNA, the CDR3 is TGTGCCAGCAGCTTAGACCTATATAATGAGCAGTTCTTC. Protein: CASSLDLYNEQFF.

This clonotype appeared a single time. V and J are TRBV12-5 and TRBJ2-3; 8 bases map to TRBD1. Germline CDR1 is LGHNT and CDR2 is FRNRAP. The V and J ends lost 6 bases and 2 bases, in that order; junction bases with no gene match: 10. The CDR3 sequence is 16 residues long. The CDR3 spells CASGSLGDRNTDTQYF. In DNA, the CDR3 is TGTGCTAGTGGAAGCCTCGGGGACAGGAACACAGATACGCAGTATTTT.

Comments on this clonotype: Given the absence of the conserved phenylalanine or tryptophan at the CDR3 end, a read error is likely. The gene calls are TRBV25-1 and TRBJ1-4; D is unresolved. Germline V gene data show CDR1 as MGHDK and CDR2 as SYGVNS. The CDR3 covers 12 residues. The CDR3 DNA reads as TGTGCCAGCAGGCGAGGGCAAGAAAATCTGTTTTAT. It yields the protein CASRRGQENLFY.

This clonotype was seen more than once but under ten times. The rearrangement links TRBV7-6 to TRBJ2-7; 7 bases align to TRBD2. Germline CDR1 reads SGHVS; CDR2 reads FNYEAQ. Trimming cost V 5 bases and J 2 bases; bases outside gene matches: 9. This CDR3 is built from 15 residues. CDR3 DNA: TGTGCCAGCAGCCCTGAGGCGGGGGTGGCCTACGAGCAGTACTTC. Translation: CASSPEAGVAYEQYF.

This chain uses TRBV7-6 with TRBJ2-1, with 10 bases that match TRBD2. The CDR3 totals 17 residues. From germline, CDR1 is SGHVS and CDR2 FNYEAQ. The J segment lost 9 bases and the V segment lost 5 bases, leaving 16 bases of the junction unmatched. CDR3 residues: CASSPTGGAGGPAEQFF. The CDR3 region has the DNA TGTGCCAGCAGCCCGACCGGCGGAGCGGGAGGGCCAGCTGAGCAGTTCTTC.